This entry concerns a single T cell receptor (beta chain). The data were produced by immunoSEQ multiplex PCR, yet TCRdb's version contains in-frame clones alone and is incomplete. The sample has more than 85,000 clones; under 90% are singletons. PCR or immunohistochemistry showed mismatch repair deficiency in every enrolled patient. The germline gives CDR1 SGHRS, CDR2 YFSETQ. CDR3 size: 15 residues. V trimming: 4 bases; J trimming: 1 base; junction bases outside the gene matches: 6. The data stem from a study of PD-1 blockade in mismatch repair-deficient tumors. For the study at large: All were previously treated, progressing patients with some twelve mismatch repair-deficient cancer types.

The TCR originated in an adult with mismatch repair-deficient cancer. Sample: peripheral blood, taken less than 37 weeks after starting pembrolizumab. The rearrangement uses TRBV5-1 and TRBJ2-5, with 8 nucleotides matching TRBD1. The DNA for the CDR3 is TGCGCCAGCAGCGCCCTGGGACAGGTCCAAGAGACCCAGTACTTC. Translating gives CASSALGQVQETQYF.